This T cell receptor (beta chain) was recorded in a study of patients and donors after allogeneic stem cell transplantation. MiXCR, applied by TCRdb to the RT-PCR reads, yields one record per CDR3 protein. The sample includes roughly 940,000 distinct CDR3 sequences, roughly 18% of them seen just once. This clonotype has only a few counts. The CDR3 contains 14 residues. The J segment lost 5 bases and the V segment lost 4 bases, leaving 6 bases of the junction unmatched. The TCR was taken from a human donor who was either an allogeneic HSCT recipient or a stem cell or donor lymphocyte infusion donor (not recorded which). It is not recorded whose cells these are; they may come from a transplant donor. What was sequenced was blood, either unsorted or a sorted T cell fraction (not recorded which). This sequence joins TRBV12-3 or TRBV12-4 and TRBJ2-5; 8 bases line up with TRBD1. CDR3 DNA: TGTGCCAGCAGTTGGAAACAGGGGGGCGAGACCCAGTACTTC. Translated: CASSWKQGGETQYF.